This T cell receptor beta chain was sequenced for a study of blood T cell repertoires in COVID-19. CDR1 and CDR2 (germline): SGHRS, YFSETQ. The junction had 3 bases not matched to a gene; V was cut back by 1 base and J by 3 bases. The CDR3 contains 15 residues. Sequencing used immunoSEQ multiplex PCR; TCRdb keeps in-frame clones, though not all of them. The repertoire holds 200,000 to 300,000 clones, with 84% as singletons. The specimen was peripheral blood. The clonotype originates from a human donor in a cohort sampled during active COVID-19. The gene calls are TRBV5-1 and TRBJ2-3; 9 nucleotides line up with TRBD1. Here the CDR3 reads CASSLSDRGTDTQYF. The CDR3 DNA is TGCGCCAGCAGCTTGTCGGACAGGGGAACAGATACGCAGTATTTT.